The entry below gives a single T cell receptor beta chain sequence along with its context. Its matching antigen is unknown. This entry is derived from a study of cytomegalovirus exposure and HLA in healthy donors. Turning to the study itself: Later, an analysis reported that the 95 to 150 validation repertoires had used the same platform as the roughly 650 first-cohort repertoires.

Study-wide results and caveats: Some TCR beta chains (164 of them) were listed as cytomegalovirus-associated. Cytomegalovirus status was reportedly diagnosed by the classifier with high specificity and sensitivity.

This CDR3 has 15 amino acids. CDR1 is SQVTM and CDR2 is ANQGSEA in the germline V gene. After removal of 4 bases from V and 3 bases from J, the junction contained 11 bases not matched to a gene. Produced via immunoSEQ multiplex PCR; TCRdb's table is partial and in-frame only. The profile shows fewer than 350,000 clones, over 75% of them singletons. Separate from the approximately 700-subject first cohort was the roughly 120-subject validation cohort, to which the donors belonged. Source material: PBMCs. This chain links TRBV29-1 with TRBJ1-1; TRBD1 matches 7 bases. This sequence was found in a woman aged 18-29 years in good health and CMV-seronegative. The DNA for the CDR3 is TGCAGCGTTGTTTGGTGGGACAGCGGCTACACTGAAGCTTTCTTT. Protein product: CSVVWWDSGYTEAFF.